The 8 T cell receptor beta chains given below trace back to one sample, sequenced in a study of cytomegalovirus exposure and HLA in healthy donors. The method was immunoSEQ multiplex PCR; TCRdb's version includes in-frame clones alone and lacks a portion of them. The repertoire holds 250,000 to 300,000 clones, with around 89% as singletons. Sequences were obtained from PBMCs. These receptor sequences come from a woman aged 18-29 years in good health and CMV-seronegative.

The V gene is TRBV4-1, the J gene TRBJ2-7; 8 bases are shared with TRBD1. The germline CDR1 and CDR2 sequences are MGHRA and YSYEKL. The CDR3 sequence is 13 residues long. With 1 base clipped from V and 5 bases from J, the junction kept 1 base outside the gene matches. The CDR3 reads CASSQATGDEQYV. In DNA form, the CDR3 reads TGCGCCAGCAGCCAAGCGACAGGGGACGAGCAGTACGTC.

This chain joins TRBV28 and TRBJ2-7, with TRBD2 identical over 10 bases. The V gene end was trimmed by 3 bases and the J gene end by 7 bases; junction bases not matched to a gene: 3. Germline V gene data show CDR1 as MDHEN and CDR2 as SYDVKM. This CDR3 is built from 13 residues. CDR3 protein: CASSLGLAREQYV. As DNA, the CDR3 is TGTGCCAGCAGTTTGGGACTAGCGAGGGAGCAGTACGTC.

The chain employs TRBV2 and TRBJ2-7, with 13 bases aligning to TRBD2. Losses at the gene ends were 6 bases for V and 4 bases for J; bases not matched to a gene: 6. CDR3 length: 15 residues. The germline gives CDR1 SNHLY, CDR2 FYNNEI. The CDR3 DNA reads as TGTGCCAGCAGGCCGACTAGCGGGGGGATGTACGAGCAGTACGTC. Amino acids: CASRPTSGGMYEQYV.

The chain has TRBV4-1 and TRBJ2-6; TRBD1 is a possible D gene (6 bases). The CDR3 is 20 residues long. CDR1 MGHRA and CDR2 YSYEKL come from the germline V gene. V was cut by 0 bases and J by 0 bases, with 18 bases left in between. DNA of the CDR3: TGCGCCAGCAGCCAAGACGAGGACAGCTACTTATACTCTGGGGCCAACGTCCTGACTTTC. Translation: CASSQDEDSYLYSGANVLTF.

The CDR3 region is CASSLTTGGYGELFF. Here the CDR3 DNA reads TGTGCCAGCAGTTTAACGACAGGGGGCTACGGGGAGCTGTTTTTT. This sequence joins TRBV28 and TRBJ2-2; TRBD1 aligns across 10 bases. Germline trimming cut 2 bases from V and 7 bases from J; bases unmatched to any gene: 4. Germline-derived CDR1 and CDR2 are MDHEN and SYDVKM. The CDR3 has 15 amino acids.

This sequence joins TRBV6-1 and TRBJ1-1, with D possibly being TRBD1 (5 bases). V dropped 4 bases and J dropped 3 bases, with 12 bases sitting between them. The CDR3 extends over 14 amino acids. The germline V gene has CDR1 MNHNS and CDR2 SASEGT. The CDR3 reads CASSAWGRDTEAFF. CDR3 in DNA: TGTGCCAGCAGTGCCTGGGGGAGGGACACTGAAGCTTTCTTT.

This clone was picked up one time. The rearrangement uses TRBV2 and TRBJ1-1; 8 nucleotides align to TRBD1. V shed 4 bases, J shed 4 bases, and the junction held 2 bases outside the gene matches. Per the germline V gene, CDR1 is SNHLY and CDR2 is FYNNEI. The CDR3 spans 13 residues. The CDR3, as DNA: TGTGCCAGCAGTGTAACAGGGGGCACTGAAGCTTTCTTT. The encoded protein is CASSVTGGTEAFF.

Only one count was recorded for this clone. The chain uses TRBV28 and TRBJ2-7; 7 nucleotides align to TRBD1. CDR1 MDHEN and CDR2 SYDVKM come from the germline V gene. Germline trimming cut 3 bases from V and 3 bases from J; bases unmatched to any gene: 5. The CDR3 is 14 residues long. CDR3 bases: TGTGCCAGCAGTTTCGGGACAGAAAACTACGAGCAGTACTTC. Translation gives CASSFGTENYEQYF.